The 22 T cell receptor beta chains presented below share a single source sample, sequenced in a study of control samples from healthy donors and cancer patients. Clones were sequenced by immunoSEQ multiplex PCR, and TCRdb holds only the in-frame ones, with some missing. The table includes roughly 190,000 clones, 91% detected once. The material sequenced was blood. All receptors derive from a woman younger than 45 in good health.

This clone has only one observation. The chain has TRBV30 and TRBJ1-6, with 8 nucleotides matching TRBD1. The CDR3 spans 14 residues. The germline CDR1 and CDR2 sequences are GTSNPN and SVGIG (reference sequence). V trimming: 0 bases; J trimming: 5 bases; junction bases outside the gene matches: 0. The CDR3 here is CAWSVTGDNSPLHF. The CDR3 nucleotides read TGTGCCTGGAGTGTGACAGGGGATAATTCACCCCTCCACTTT.

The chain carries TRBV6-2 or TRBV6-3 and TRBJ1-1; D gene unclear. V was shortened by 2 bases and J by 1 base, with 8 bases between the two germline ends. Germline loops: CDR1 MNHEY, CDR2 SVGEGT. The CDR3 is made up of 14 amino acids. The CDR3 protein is CASSYIQPNTEAFF. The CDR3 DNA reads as TGTGCCAGCAGTTACATACAGCCGAACACTGAAGCTTTCTTT.

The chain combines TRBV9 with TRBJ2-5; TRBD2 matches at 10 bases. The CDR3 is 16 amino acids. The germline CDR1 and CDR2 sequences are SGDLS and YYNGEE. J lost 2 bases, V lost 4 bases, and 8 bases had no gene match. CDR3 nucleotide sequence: TGTGCCAGCAGCCCCCGGACTAGCGGTCTTCAAGAGACCCAGTACTTC. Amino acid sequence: CASSPRTSGLQETQYF. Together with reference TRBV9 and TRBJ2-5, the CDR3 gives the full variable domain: DSGVTQTPKHLITATGQRVTLRCSPRSGDLSVYWYQQSLDQGLQFLIQYYNGEERAKGNILERFSAQQFPDLHSELNLSSLELGDSALYFCASSPRTSGLQETQYFGPGTRLLVL.

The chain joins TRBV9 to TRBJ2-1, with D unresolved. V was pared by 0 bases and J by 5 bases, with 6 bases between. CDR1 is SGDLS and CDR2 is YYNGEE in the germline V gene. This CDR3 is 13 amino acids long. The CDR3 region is CASSVGNHNEQFF. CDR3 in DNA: TGTGCCAGCAGCGTAGGGAACCACAATGAGCAGTTCTTC.

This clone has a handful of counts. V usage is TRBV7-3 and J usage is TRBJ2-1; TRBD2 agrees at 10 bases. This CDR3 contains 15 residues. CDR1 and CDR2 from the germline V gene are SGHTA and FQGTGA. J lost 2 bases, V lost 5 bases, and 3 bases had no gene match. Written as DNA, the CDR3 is TGTGCCAGCAGCCAGAGCGGGGGGGCCTACAATGAGCAGTTCTTC. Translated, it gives CASSQSGGAYNEQFF.

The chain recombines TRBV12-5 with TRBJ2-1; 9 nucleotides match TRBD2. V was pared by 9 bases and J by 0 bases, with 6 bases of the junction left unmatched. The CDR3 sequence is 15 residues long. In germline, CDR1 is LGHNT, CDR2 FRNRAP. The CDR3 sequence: CASSTSGSSYNEQFF. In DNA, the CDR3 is TGTGCTAGCTCGACTAGCGGCAGCTCCTACAATGAGCAGTTCTTC.

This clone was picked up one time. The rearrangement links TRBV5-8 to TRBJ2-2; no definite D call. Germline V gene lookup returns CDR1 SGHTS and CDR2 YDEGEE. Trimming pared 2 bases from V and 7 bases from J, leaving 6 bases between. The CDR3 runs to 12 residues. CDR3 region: CASSLLNGELFF. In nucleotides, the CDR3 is TGTGCCAGCAGCTTACTCAACGGGGAGCTGTTTTTT.

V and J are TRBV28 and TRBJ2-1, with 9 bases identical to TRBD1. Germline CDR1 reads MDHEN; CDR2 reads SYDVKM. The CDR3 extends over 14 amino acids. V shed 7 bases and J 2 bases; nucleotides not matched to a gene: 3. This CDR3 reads CASTRQGAYNEQFF. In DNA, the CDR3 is TGTGCCAGCACAAGACAGGGGGCCTACAATGAGCAGTTCTTC.

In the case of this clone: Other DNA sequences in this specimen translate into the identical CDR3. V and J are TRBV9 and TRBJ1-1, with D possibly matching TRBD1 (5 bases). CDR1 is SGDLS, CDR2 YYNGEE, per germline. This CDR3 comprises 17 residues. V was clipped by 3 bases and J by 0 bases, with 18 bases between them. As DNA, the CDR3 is TGTGCCAGCAGCGACCCCTGGGGGGAGACCATGAACACTGAAGCTTTCTTT. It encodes CASSDPWGETMNTEAFF.

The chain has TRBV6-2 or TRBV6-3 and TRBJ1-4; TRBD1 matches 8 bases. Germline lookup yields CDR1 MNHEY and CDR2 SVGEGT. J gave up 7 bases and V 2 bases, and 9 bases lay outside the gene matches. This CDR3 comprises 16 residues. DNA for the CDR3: TGTGCCAGCAGTTACGGGACGACAGGGGCGGGTGAAAAACTGTTTTTT. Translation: CASSYGTTGAGEKLFF.

Written as DNA, the CDR3 is TGTGCCAGCAGCCTCGAACAGGGGGCCTCACCCCTCCACTTT. This translates into CASSLEQGASPLHF. This rearrangement joins TRBV6-5 to TRBJ1-6, with TRBD1 matching 9 bases. With 6 bases clipped from V and 10 bases from J, the junction kept 7 bases outside the gene matches. CDR3 length: 14 residues. CDR1 is MNHEY and CDR2 is SVGAGI in the germline V gene.

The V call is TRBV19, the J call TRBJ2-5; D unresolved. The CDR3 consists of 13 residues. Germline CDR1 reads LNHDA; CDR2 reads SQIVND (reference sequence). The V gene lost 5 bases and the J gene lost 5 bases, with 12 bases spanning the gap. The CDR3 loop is CASSPAEHETQYF. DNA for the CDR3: TGTGCCAGTAGTCCTGCGGAGCACGAGACCCAGTACTTC.

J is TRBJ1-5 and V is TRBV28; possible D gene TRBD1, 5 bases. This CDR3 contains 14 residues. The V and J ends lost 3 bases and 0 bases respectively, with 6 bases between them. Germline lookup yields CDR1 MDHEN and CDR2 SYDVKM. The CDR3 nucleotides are TGTGCCAGCAGTTTTGGGGCTAGCAATCAGCCCCAGCATTTT. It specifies CASSFGASNQPQHF.

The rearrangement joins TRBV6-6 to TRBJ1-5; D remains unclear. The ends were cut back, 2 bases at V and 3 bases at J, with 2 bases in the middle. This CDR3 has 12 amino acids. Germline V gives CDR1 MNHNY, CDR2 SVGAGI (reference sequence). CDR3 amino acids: CASSYLNQPQHF. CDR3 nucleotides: TGTGCCAGCAGTTACCTCAATCAGCCCCAGCATTTT.

CDR3 sequence reads: CASSIRDRGWETQYF. In DNA, the CDR3 is TGCGCCAGCAGCATCCGGGACAGAGGGTGGGAGACCCAGTACTTC. The chain has TRBV5-1 and TRBJ2-5; 7 positions match TRBD1. The CDR3 length is 15 residues. Trimming cost V 4 bases and J 5 bases; bases outside gene matches: 11. The germline gives CDR1 SGHRS, CDR2 YFSETQ.

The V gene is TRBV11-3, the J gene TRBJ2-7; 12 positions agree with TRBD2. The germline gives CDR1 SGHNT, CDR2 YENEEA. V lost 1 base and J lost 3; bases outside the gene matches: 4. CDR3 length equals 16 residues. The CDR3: CASSLASGRALYEQYF. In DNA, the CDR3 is TGTGCCAGCAGCTTAGCTAGCGGGAGGGCCCTCTACGAGCAGTACTTC. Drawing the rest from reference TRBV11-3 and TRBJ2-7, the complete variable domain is EAGVVQSPRYKIIEKKQPVAFWCNPISGHNTLYWYLQNLGQGPELLIRYENEEAVDDSQLPKDRFSAERLKGVDSTLKIQPAELGDSAVYLCASSLASGRALYEQYFGPGTRLTVT.

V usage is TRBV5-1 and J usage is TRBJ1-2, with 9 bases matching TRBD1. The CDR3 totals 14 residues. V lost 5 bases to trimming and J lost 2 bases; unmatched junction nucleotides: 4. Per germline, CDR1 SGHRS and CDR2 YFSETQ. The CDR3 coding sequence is TGCGCCAGCAGACTGGGACAGGGCAACTATGGCTACACCTTC. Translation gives CASRLGQGNYGYTF.

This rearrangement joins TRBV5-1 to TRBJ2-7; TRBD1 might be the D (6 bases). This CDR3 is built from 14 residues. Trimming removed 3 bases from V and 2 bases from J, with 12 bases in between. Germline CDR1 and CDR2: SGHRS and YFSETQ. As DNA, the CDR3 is TGCGCCAGCAGCTCAACCGGGACAACCTACGAGCAGTACTTC. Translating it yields CASSSTGTTYEQYF.

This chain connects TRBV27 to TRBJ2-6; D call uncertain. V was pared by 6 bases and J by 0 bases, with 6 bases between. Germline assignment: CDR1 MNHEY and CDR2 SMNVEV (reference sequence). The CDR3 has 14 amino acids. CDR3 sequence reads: CASRALSGANVLTF. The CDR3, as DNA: TGTGCCAGCAGGGCCCTCTCTGGGGCCAACGTCCTGACTTTC.

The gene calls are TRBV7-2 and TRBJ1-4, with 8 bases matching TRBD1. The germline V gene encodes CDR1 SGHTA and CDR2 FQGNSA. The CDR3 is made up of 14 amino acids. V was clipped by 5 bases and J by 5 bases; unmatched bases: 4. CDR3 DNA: TGTGCCAGCAGCCAGGGGGCCCTAAATGAAAAACTGTTTTTT. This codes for CASSQGALNEKLFF.

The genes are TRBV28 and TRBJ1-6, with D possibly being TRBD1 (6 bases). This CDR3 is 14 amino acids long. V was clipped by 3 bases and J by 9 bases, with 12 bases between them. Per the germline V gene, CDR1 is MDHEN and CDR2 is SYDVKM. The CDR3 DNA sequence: TGTGCCAGCAGTTTGCACAGGGCTAGTTCACCCCTCCACTTT. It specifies CASSLHRASSPLHF. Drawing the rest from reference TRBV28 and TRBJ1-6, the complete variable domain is DVKVTQSSRYLVKRTGEKVFLECVQDMDHENMFWYRQDPGLGLRLIYFSYDVKMKEKGDIPEGYSVSREKKERFSLILESASTNQTSMYLCASSLHRASSPLHFGNGTRLTVT.

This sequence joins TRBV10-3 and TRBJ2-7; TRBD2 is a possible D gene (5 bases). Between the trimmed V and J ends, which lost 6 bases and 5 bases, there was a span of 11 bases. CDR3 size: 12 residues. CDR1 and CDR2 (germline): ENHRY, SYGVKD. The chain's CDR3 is CAISERAHEQYF. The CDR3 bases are TGTGCCATCAGCGAGAGGGCGCACGAGCAGTACTTC.